Included here is one T cell receptor beta chain sequence, with context. V lost 2 bases to trimming and J lost 7 bases, with 15 bases between them. CDR1 and CDR2 from the germline V gene are SEHNR and FQNEAQ (reference sequence). The CDR3 totals 16 residues. TCRdb's copy holds only in-frame clones and misses some; the assay was immunoSEQ multiplex PCR. The sample lists 350,000 to 450,000 clones, around nine tenths occurring once. This record belongs to a study of control samples from healthy donors and cancer patients. What was sequenced was PBMCs. The receptor was isolated from a middle-aged man with head and neck cancer. V gene TRBV7-9 combines with J gene TRBJ1-6, with a possible D match to TRBD1 (6 bases). Here the CDR3 DNA reads TGTGCCAGCAGCTTACTACTCGGTCAGGGGAATTCACCCCTCCACTTT. Its protein product is CASSLLLGQGNSPLHF. Filled out from reference TRBV7-9 and TRBJ1-6, the complete variable domain reads DTGVSQNPRHKITKRGQNVTFRCDPISEHNRLYWYRQTLGQGPEFLTYFQNEAQLEKSRLLSDRFSAERPKGSFSTLEIQRTEQGDSAMYLCASSLLLGQGNSPLHFGNGTRLTVT.